Listed below are T cell receptor beta chains from one sample, sequenced in a study of blood T cell repertoires in COVID-19. Repertoires were generated with immunoSEQ multiplex PCR, while TCRdb's copy carries only in-frame clones and drops some. The sample carries 150,000 to 200,000 clones, less than 90% recorded once. The sample taken for sequencing was peripheral blood. Receptors originate from an older woman with COVID-19, enrolled during active disease. Each CDR3 is given with its conserved first and last residue. Fields, in order: clone size, D gene, J gene, V gene, CDR3 protein, CDR3 DNA. D genes are given only for firm matches. Some rows have no size entry. The others give once, few or many, or a class for an expanded clone.

- | - | TRBJ2-1 | TRBV6-6 | CASSPGGPDEQFF | TGTGCCAGCAGCCCAGGAGGGCCAGATGAGCAGTTCTTC
- | - | TRBJ2-3 | TRBV28 | CASILGGSTDTQYF | TGTGCCAGCATCTTGGGGGGAAGCACAGATACGCAGTATTTT
- | - | TRBJ2-7 | TRBV5-4 | CASRSGIGSGSSYEQYF | TGTGCCAGCAGGTCTGGGATTGGGAGCGGCAGCTCCTACGAGCAGTACTTC
- | - | TRBJ1-5 | TRBV6-5 | CASNRGAEAQPQHF | TGTGCCAGCAACCGGGGGGCAGAGGCCCAGCCCCAGCATTTT
- | TRBD2 | TRBJ2-7 | TRBV6-6 | CASKMTSAYEQYF | TGTGCCAGCAAAATGACTAGCGCCTACGAGCAGTACTTC
- | - | TRBJ1-6 | TRBV27 | CASSSTAYHNSPLHF | TGTGCCAGCAGTTCGACAGCGTACCATAATTCACCCCTCCACTTT
- | - | TRBJ1-2 | TRBV6-5 | CASSTMLTANYGYTF | TGTGCCAGCAGTACCATGCTGACAGCTAACTATGGCTACACCTTC
few | - | TRBJ2-5 | TRBV6-1 | CASSGSIYRVGETQYF | TGTGCCAGCAGTGGGTCAATCTACAGGGTCGGAGAGACCCAGTACTTC
few | TRBD2 | TRBJ2-3 | TRBV7-2 | CASSLTGTSGRTDTQYF | TGTGCCAGCAGCTTAACTGGGACTAGCGGACGCACAGATACGCAGTATTTT
- | - | TRBJ2-1 | TRBV19 | CASGSGYYNEQFF | TGTGCCAGTGGGAGCGGGTATTACAATGAGCAGTTCTTC
- | TRBD1 | TRBJ1-1 | TRBV19 | CASSPRGWDEAFF | TGTGCCAGTAGTCCCAGGGGGTGGGATGAAGCTTTCTTT
- | - | TRBJ1-2 | TRBV23-1 | CASSHLQGFDGYTF | TGCGCCAGCAGTCATTTACAGGGTTTCGATGGCTACACCTTC
- | - | TRBJ1-5 | TRBV19 | CASSIDPPGEGRNQPQHF | TGTGCCAGTAGTATAGATCCGCCCGGGGAAGGACGCAATCAGCCCCAGCATTTT
- | - | TRBJ1-1 | TRBV5-1 | CASREDLNTEAFF | TGCGCCAGCAGGGAGGACTTGAACACTGAAGCTTTCTTT
- | TRBD2 | TRBJ2-7 | TRBV7-9 | CASSLAGGPVEQYF | TGTGCCAGCAGCTTAGCGGGAGGGCCGGTCGAGCAGTACTTC
- | TRBD1 | TRBJ1-2 | TRBV4-3 | CASSPRRQGGYTF | TGCGCCAGCAGCCCTCGTCGACAGGGCGGCTACACCTTC
- | - | TRBJ1-5 | TRBV24-1 | CATSGGEGSNQPQHF | TGTGCCACCAGTGGGGGTGAGGGCTCTAATCAGCCCCAGCATTTT
- | - | TRBJ2-1 | TRBV6-5 | CASSYYTGQPYNEQFF | TGTGCCAGCAGTTACTACACAGGGCAGCCCTACAATGAGCAGTTCTTC
- | - | TRBJ2-6 | TRBV5-1 | CASSLSSVGDSGANVLTF | TGCGCCAGCAGCTTGAGTTCGGTAGGGGACTCTGGGGCCAACGTCCTGACTTTC
- | TRBD1 | TRBJ1-5 | TRBV19 | CASSIAGQGAKWNQPQHF | TGTGCCAGTAGTATCGCGGGACAGGGGGCGAAATGGAATCAGCCCCAGCATTTT
- | - | TRBJ1-6 | TRBV9 | CASSVTGGSPLHF | TGTGCCAGCAGCGTAACGGGGGGGTCACCCCTCCACTTT
- | TRBD2 | TRBJ2-1 | TRBV5-1 | CASSLGVLAGRNEQFF | TGCGCCAGCAGCTTGGGTGTCCTAGCGGGGAGGAATGAGCAGTTCTTC
- | - | TRBJ1-2 | TRBV30 | CAWSALGGANYGYTF | TGTGCCTGGAGTGCCTTGGGGGGGGCGAACTATGGCTACACCTTC
- | - | TRBJ2-1 | TRBV12-5 | CASGPGATNTHDEQFF | TGTGCTAGTGGTCCAGGGGCGACTAACACACACGATGAGCAGTTCTTC
- | - | TRBJ1-1 | TRBV12-5 | CASGLVEAPEAFF | TGTGCTAGTGGTTTGGTAGAGGCCCCTGAAGCTTTCTTT
- | TRBD1 | TRBJ1-3 | TRBV9 | CASSPDRGAGNTIYF | TGTGCCAGCAGCCCGGACAGGGGTGCTGGAAACACCATATATTTT
few | - | TRBJ1-5 | TRBV7-2 | CASSSWVGGNQPQHF | TGTGCCAGCAGCTCCTGGGTAGGGGGCAATCAGCCCCAGCATTTT
- | - | TRBJ2-2 | TRBV28 | CASSLGLTGELFF | TGTGCCAGCAGCCTCGGACTAACCGGGGAGCTGTTTTTT
- | - | TRBJ1-1 | TRBV7-9 | CASSPSHLNTEAFF | TGTGCCAGCAGCCCATCACATCTGAACACTGAAGCTTTCTTT
- | TRBD1 | TRBJ1-5 | TRBV15 | CATSREVTGDTPQHF | TGTGCCACCAGCAGAGAGGTTACAGGGGACACGCCCCAGCATTTT
- | - | TRBJ1-5 | TRBV13 | CASSFSLGVGQPQHF | TGTGCCAGCAGCTTTTCCTTAGGGGTCGGTCAGCCCCAGCATTTT
- | TRBD1 | TRBJ1-5 | TRBV19 | CASSLSGRGQPQHF | TGTGCCAGTAGTCTCTCGGGCAGGGGGCAGCCCCAGCATTTT
- | TRBD2 | TRBJ2-1 | TRBV3-1/TRBV3-2 | CASRTGTSGRNEQFF | TGTGCCAGCAGGACCGGGACTAGCGGGCGGAATGAGCAGTTCTTC
- | - | TRBJ1-1 | TRBV9 | CASTLGGGEGTEAFF | TGTGCCAGCACCCTAGGCGGAGGGGAGGGCACTGAAGCTTTCTTT
- | TRBD1 | TRBJ1-2 | TRBV25-1 | CASSPGTGGGGGYTF | TGTGCCAGCAGCCCCGGGACAGGGGGCGGGGGCGGCTACACCTTC
- | - | TRBJ1-2 | TRBV28 | CASSLFLSEYYGYTF | TGTGCCAGCAGTTTATTTCTTTCCGAGTACTATGGCTACACCTTC
once | TRBD2 | TRBJ2-7 | TRBV5-5 | CASSRTSGSYEQYF | TGTGCCAGCAGCCGGACTAGCGGGAGCTACGAGCAGTACTTC
- | TRBD1 | TRBJ2-7 | TRBV7-9 | CASSLPPGQGSYEQYF | TGTGCCAGCAGCCTACCCCCGGGACAGGGAAGCTACGAGCAGTACTTC
- | - | TRBJ1-1 | TRBV3-1/TRBV3-2 | CASSPRDYTEAFF | TGTGCCAGCAGCCCACGGGACTACACTGAAGCTTTCTTT
- | TRBD1 | TRBJ1-2 | TRBV6-5 | CASMADRVNYGYTF | TGTGCCAGCATGGCGGACAGGGTTAACTATGGCTACACCTTC
- | - | TRBJ2-7 | TRBV5-4 | CASSIAEDYEQYF | TGTGCCAGCAGTATAGCGGAGGACTACGAGCAGTACTTC
- | - | TRBJ1-2 | TRBV4-1 | CASSQERRTDYGYTF | TGCGCCAGCAGCCAAGAGCGTCGGACTGACTATGGCTACACCTTC
- | TRBD1 | TRBJ1-1 | TRBV5-4 | CASRSLRDRDAIGQAFF | TGTGCCAGCAGATCCCTCCGGGACAGGGACGCAATTGGCCAAGCTTTCTTT
- | - | TRBJ2-3 | TRBV4-3 | CASSLLDSGGDTQYF | TGCGCCAGCAGCCTCTTGGATAGCGGAGGAGATACGCAGTATTTT
- | TRBD1 | TRBJ1-2 | TRBV19 | CASSPKQGGIHGYTF | TGTGCCAGTAGTCCGAAACAGGGGGGTATCCATGGCTACACCTTC